Below are 30 T cell receptor beta chains sequenced from a single sample in a study of breast tumors, draining lymph nodes, adjacent tissues. Breast cancer patients provided tissue from their axillary draining lymph nodes. TCRdb used MiXCR to reprocess the multiplex PCR reads, holding one entry per CDR3 protein. The sample records approximately 250,000 distinct CDR3 sequences, 30% to 35% being singletons. Sequencing was done on a sample of axillary lymph node tissue. The receptors shown here come from a female donor with breast cancer. Some clones in this sample may be carry-over from other donors' samples.

This clonotype was seen only a few times. This chain links TRBV5-1 with TRBJ2-2; D is tentatively TRBD1 or TRBD2 (6 bases each). Per the germline V gene, CDR1 is SGHRS and CDR2 is YFSETQ. This CDR3 contains 16 residues. The ends were cut back, 0 bases at V and 1 base at J, with 10 bases in the middle. For the CDR3, the DNA is TGCGCCAGCAGCTTGGACGGGGGCCAGAACACCGGGGAGCTGTTTTTT. Its translation: CASSLDGGQNTGELFF. The full variable domain, completed using reference TRBV5-1 and TRBJ2-2, is KAGVTQTPRYLIKTRGQQVTLSCSPISGHRSVSWYQQTPGQGLQFLFEYFSETQRNKGNFPGRFSGRQFSNSRSEMNVSTLELGDSALYLCASSLDGGQNTGELFFGEGSRLTVL.

The chain uses TRBV7-3 and TRBJ1-2; weak D call: TRBD1 (6 bases). CDR3 size: 14 residues. Germline values: CDR1 SGHTA, CDR2 FQGTGA. Trimming cost V 8 bases and J 0 bases, with 13 bases left between them. CDR3 sequence (DNA): TGTGCCAGCGGAAGGGGGGGGCCTAACTATGGCTACACCTTC. This gives the protein CASGRGGPNYGYTF.

The chain uses TRBV9 and TRBJ2-5; 10 bases line up with TRBD2. This CDR3 has 15 residues. The ends lost 2 bases at V and 3 bases at J; junction bases unmatched: 4. CDR1 and CDR2 (germline): SGDLS, YYNGEE. The CDR3 here is CASSVGGTSEETQYF. The CDR3 DNA is TGTGCCAGCAGCGTGGGGGGGACTAGCGAAGAGACCCAGTACTTC.

With respect to this clonotype: This may be a read error: a much more frequent sequence differs by one nucleotide. CDR3 sequence (DNA): TGTGCCAGCAGCCCCCGGGGAGCCTCTGGAAACACCATATATTTT. Its protein product is CASSPRGASGNTIYF. The gene calls are TRBV5-5 and TRBJ1-3; no clear D gene. Germline values: CDR1 SGHKS, CDR2 YYEKEE (reference sequence). The CDR3 is 15 amino acids. The V end was cut by 4 bases, the J end by 0 bases, with 11 bases between.

The chain employs TRBV11-2 and TRBJ2-7, with 9 bases matching TRBD2. The CDR3 covers 13 residues. V was clipped by 6 bases and J by 2 bases; unmatched bases: 2. CDR1 and CDR2 (germline): SGHAT, FQNNGV. CDR3 loop: CASSRLAAYEQYF. CDR3 nucleotide sequence: TGTGCCAGCAGTAGACTAGCGGCCTACGAGCAGTACTTC.

This clonotype was counted ten times or more. The CDR3, as DNA: TGCGCCAGCAGCGCAGCTAATGAGCAGTTCTTC. Its translation: CASSAANEQFF. This sequence joins TRBV5-1 and TRBJ2-1; D unresolved. Germline lookup yields CDR1 SGHRS and CDR2 YFSETQ. The CDR3 loop spans 11 amino acids. The V and J ends lost 4 bases and 7 bases respectively, with 6 bases between them. The whole variable domain, filled in from reference TRBV5-1 and TRBJ2-1, reads KAGVTQTPRYLIKTRGQQVTLSCSPISGHRSVSWYQQTPGQGLQFLFEYFSETQRNKGNFPGRFSGRQFSNSRSEMNVSTLELGDSALYLCASSAANEQFFGPGTRLTVL.

This clonotype has a count of ten or more. The rearrangement joins TRBV9 to TRBJ2-1; 9 bases match TRBD1. V was clipped by 3 bases and J by 10 bases; unmatched bases: 11. There are 15 residues in the CDR3. The germline V gene encodes CDR1 SGDLS and CDR2 YYNGEE. The CDR3: CASSADGTGYREQFF. CDR3 nucleotide sequence: TGTGCCAGCAGCGCAGACGGGACAGGGTACAGGGAGCAGTTCTTC.

The genes are TRBV19 and TRBJ1-5; TRBD1 might be the D (6 bases). Germline-derived CDR1 and CDR2 are LNHDA and SQIVND (reference sequence). V was clipped by 7 bases and J by 4 bases, with 8 bases between them. The CDR3 has 12 residues. Here the CDR3 DNA reads TGTGCCAGTATGAGGGGGAATCAGCCCCAGCATTTT. Translated: CASMRGNQPQHF.

This clonotype was counted many times. The rearrangement joins TRBV7-2 to TRBJ2-6, with D maybe TRBD1 (6 bases). Germline lookup yields CDR1 SGHTA and CDR2 FQGNSA. The CDR3 has 16 amino acids. V was trimmed by 2 bases and J by 9 bases, leaving 17 bases between them. The CDR3 sequence: CASSLPQTGRYNVLTF. Here the CDR3 DNA reads TGTGCCAGCAGCTTACCACAGACAGGAAGGTACAACGTCCTGACTTTC.

This clonotype has a handful of counts. This chain connects TRBV6-6 to TRBJ2-7; possibly TRBD1 for D (6 bases). CDR3 length: 15 amino acids. CDR1 is MNHNY and CDR2 is SVGAGI in the germline V gene (reference sequence). V was clipped by 4 bases and J by 2 bases, with 15 bases between them. The CDR3: CASSLYSRGTYEQYF. In DNA form, the CDR3 reads TGTGCCAGCAGTTTATATAGCAGGGGTACCTACGAGCAGTACTTC.

This clonotype was detected many times. V is TRBV6-1 and J is TRBJ2-2; D gene ambiguous. The CDR3 length is 12 residues. Germline V gene sequence: CDR1 MNHNS, CDR2 SASEGT. The V gene lost 3 bases and the J gene lost 10 bases, with 9 bases spanning the gap. In DNA, the CDR3 is TGTGCCAGCAGTGACGCCCCAACGGAGCTGTTTTTT. Protein sequence: CASSDAPTELFF.

The sample holds a few counts of this clonotype. The chain links TRBV6-5 to TRBJ2-3, with 7 bases lining up with TRBD2. Germline assignment: CDR1 MNHEY and CDR2 SVGAGI. V lost 2 bases, J lost 4 bases, and 0 bases stayed unmatched. CDR3 size: 13 residues. CDR3 nucleotide sequence: TGTGCCAGCAGTTACGCGGGGGCAGATACGCAGTATTTT. Translating it yields CASSYAGADTQYF.

Only a few counts were recorded for this clonotype. V usage is TRBV6-1 and J usage is TRBJ2-1; D may be TRBD2 (7 bases). The CDR3 is 14 residues long. Germline V gives CDR1 MNHNS, CDR2 SASEGT. V gave up 6 bases and J gave up 5 bases, with 14 bases separating them. CDR3 sequence reads: CASRGGASHNEQFF. The CDR3 DNA reads as TGTGCCAGCAGGGGGGGGGCAAGTCACAATGAGCAGTTCTTC.

The rearrangement links TRBV25-1 to TRBJ2-2; 7 bases map to TRBD2. V dropped 6 bases and J dropped 5; count of bases not matched to a gene: 6. The CDR3 extends over 14 amino acids. Germline V lookup: CDR1 MGHDK, CDR2 SYGVNS. The CDR3 DNA reads as TGTGCCAGCAGCACCCTCGGGGGGACCGGGGAGCTGTTTTTT. Its protein product is CASSTLGGTGELFF.

This clonotype was found a few times. The rearrangement joins TRBV7-2 to TRBJ2-4, with D possibly matching TRBD1 (9 bases). V dropped 5 bases and J dropped 8 bases, with 16 bases sitting between them. The CDR3 spans 14 residues. CDR1 and CDR2 (germline): SGHTA, FQGNSA. CDR3 sequence reads: CASSRGGQGDIQYF. The CDR3 region has the DNA TGTGCCAGCAGCCGGGGGGGACAGGGTGACATTCAGTACTTC.

The sample holds a few counts of this clonotype. The rearrangement links TRBV20-1 to TRBJ1-4, with a tentative D call TRBD1 (5 bases). Trimming removed 2 bases from V and 8 bases from J, with 15 bases in between. Looked up from germline, CDR1 is DFQATT and CDR2 is SNEGSKA (reference sequence). This CDR3 contains 14 residues. CDR3 region: CSARWGREPEKLFF. The CDR3 region has the DNA TGCAGTGCTAGATGGGGGAGGGAACCCGAAAAACTGTTTTTT.

About this clonotype itself: Being one base from a much bigger clone, this may be a read error. This CDR3 is CASSSLAGAQFF. The CDR3 DNA reads TGTGCCAGCAGCTCACTAGCGGGCGCGCAGTTCTTC. The chain couples TRBV11-2 to TRBJ2-1, with 9 bases aligning to TRBD2. The germline V gene has CDR1 SGHAT and CDR2 FQNNGV. There are 12 residues in the CDR3. V gave up 4 bases and J gave up 12 bases; unmatched junction bases: 4.

This clonotype was seen many times. The V and J genes are TRBV5-6 and TRBJ2-3; the match to TRBD2 covers 14 bases. The ends lost 3 bases at V and 1 base at J; junction bases unmatched: 4. Germline CDR1 is SGHDT and CDR2 is YYEEEE. The length of the CDR3 is 17 residues. The DNA of the CDR3 is TGTGCCAGCAGCTCCGGACTAGCGGGAGGACGCACAGATACGCAGTATTTT. Protein sequence: CASSSGLAGGRTDTQYF.

In this sample, this clonotype turned up once. The chain combines TRBV20-1 with TRBJ1-1; D uncertain. Trimming left V 0 bases short and J 1 base short, with 6 bases between. Germline CDR1 DFQATT, CDR2 SNEGSKA (reference sequence). The CDR3 spans 13 residues. The CDR3 is CSAREWGNTEAFF. CDR3 DNA: TGCAGTGCTAGAGAATGGGGGAACACTGAAGCTTTCTTT.

The chain recombines TRBV2 with TRBJ2-2; no definite D call. CDR3 length: 11 amino acids. Trimming cost V 5 bases and J 8 bases, with 6 bases left between them. The germline gives CDR1 SNHLY, CDR2 FYNNEI. The CDR3 spells CASSIKGELFF. CDR3 bases: TGTGCCAGCAGTATAAAGGGGGAGCTGTTTTTT.

The chain is built from TRBV2 and TRBJ1-2; a weak D match, TRBD1 (5 bases). CDR1 is SNHLY, CDR2 FYNNEI, per germline. This CDR3 spans 13 amino acids. Deletions cut 6 bases from V and 6 bases from J, with 14 bases between. The CDR3, as DNA: TGTGCCAGCAGAACAACAGGAATCGATGGCTACACCTTC. This sequence encodes CASRTTGIDGYTF.

This clonotype has more than one count but fewer than ten. The rearrangement joins TRBV6-1 to TRBJ2-5; 10 positions match TRBD2. Per the germline V gene, CDR1 is MNHNS and CDR2 is SASEGT. The CDR3 extends over 16 amino acids. Trimming cost V 3 bases and J 3 bases; bases outside gene matches: 7. Written as DNA, the CDR3 is TGTGCCAGCAGTGATTTAGCGGGGGGCCTCGAAGAGACCCAGTACTTC. Translation: CASSDLAGGLEETQYF.

This clonotype was seen ten or more times. The rearrangement uses TRBV19 and TRBJ2-6; D gene uncertain. CDR1 and CDR2 (germline): LNHDA, SQIVND (reference sequence). The CDR3 spans 17 residues. V lost 3 bases and J lost 2, with 14 bases in between. This CDR3 reads CASSIRRSSPGANVLTF. The DNA for the CDR3 is TGTGCCAGTAGTATCCGCCGGAGCAGCCCTGGGGCCAACGTCCTGACTTTC.

With respect to this clonotype: Sequence at one end of the junction differs from germline and may be a read error. V usage is TRBV7-6 and J usage is TRBJ1-2, with TRBD1 identical over 12 bases. The germline gives CDR1 SGHVS, CDR2 FNYEAQ. The CDR3 covers 17 residues. For the CDR3, the DNA is TGTGCCAGCAGCTCCCGGCCCGGGACAGGGGGCGGCTATCGCTACGCCTTC. Translating gives CASSSRPGTGGGYRYAF.

This clonotype showed up just a few times. This chain connects TRBV20-1 to TRBJ2-1, with 7 bases fitting TRBD2. J lost 9 bases, V lost 0 bases, and 8 bases had no gene match. The CDR3 consists of 14 residues. Germline-derived CDR1 and CDR2 are DFQATT and SNEGSKA (reference sequence). In nucleotides, the CDR3 is TGCAGTGCTAGAGATCTCAGCGGGAAAACTGAGCAGTTCTTC. It yields the protein CSARDLSGKTEQFF.

This sequence joins TRBV6-5 and TRBJ1-2, with a tentative D call TRBD1 (6 bases). The CDR3 is made up of 13 amino acids. The germline V gene encodes CDR1 MNHEY and CDR2 SVGAGI. V lost 2 bases and J 6 bases, leaving 10 bases between the germline ends. CDR3 in DNA: TGTGCCAGCAGTTACGGGGGCATCGATGGCTACACCTTC. This sequence encodes CASSYGGIDGYTF.

The chain is built from TRBV3-1 and TRBJ2-1, with D hard to call. Looked up from germline, CDR1 is LGHDT and CDR2 is YNNKEL (reference sequence). V lost 1 base and J lost 8, with 15 bases in between. This CDR3 region has 15 residues. The DNA for the CDR3 is TGTGCCAGCAGCCAAGTATTAAGTGCTACAGATGAGCAGTTCTTC. Translating gives CASSQVLSATDEQFF.

This clonotype was observed at least ten times. The CDR3 reads CSARVRDRGSSYEQYF. The CDR3 DNA follows: TGCAGTGCTAGGGTCCGGGACAGGGGATCCTCCTACGAGCAGTACTTC. V gene TRBV20-1 combines with J gene TRBJ2-7; 10 nucleotides match TRBD1. Per germline, CDR1 DFQATT and CDR2 SNEGSKA (reference sequence). V lost 3 bases, J lost 0 bases, and 8 bases stayed unmatched. This CDR3 has 16 residues.

The sample holds many counts of this clonotype. This chain joins TRBV6-1 and TRBJ2-7, with TRBD1 matching 8 bases. V lost 10 bases and J lost 2; bases outside the gene matches: 4. Germline CDR1 and CDR2: MNHNS and SASEGT. The CDR3 has 12 amino acids. The CDR3 DNA reads TGTGCCACCCTGGGACAGGCCTACGAGCAGTACTTC. Translated, it gives CATLGQAYEQYF.

Many counts were recorded for this clonotype. V gene TRBV11-3 combines with J gene TRBJ2-7, with D perhaps TRBD1 or TRBD2 (5 bases each). The CDR3 is 16 residues long. With 5 bases removed from V and 3 bases from J, the gap between germline ends came to 20 bases. Germline V gene data show CDR1 as SGHNT and CDR2 as YENEEA. The CDR3 sequence: CASSPRGGRRSYEQYF. The CDR3 DNA reads TGTGCCAGCAGCCCTAGGGGCGGGCGAAGGAGCTACGAGCAGTACTTC.